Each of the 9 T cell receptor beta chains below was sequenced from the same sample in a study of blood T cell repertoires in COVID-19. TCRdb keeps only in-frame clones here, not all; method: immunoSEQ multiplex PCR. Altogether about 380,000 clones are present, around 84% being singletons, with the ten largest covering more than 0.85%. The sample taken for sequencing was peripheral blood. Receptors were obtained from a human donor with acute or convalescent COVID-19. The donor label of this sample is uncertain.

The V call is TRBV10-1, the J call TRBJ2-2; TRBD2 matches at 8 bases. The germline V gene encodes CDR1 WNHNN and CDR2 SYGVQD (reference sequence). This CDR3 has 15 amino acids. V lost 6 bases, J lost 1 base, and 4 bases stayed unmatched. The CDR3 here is CASRPGLGNTGELFF. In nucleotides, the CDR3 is TGCGCCAGCAGACCGGGACTAGGGAACACCGGGGAGCTGTTTTTT.

The CDR3 sequence is CASSPTSGGSYNEQFF. CDR3 DNA: TGCGCCAGCAGCCCGACTAGCGGCGGCTCCTACAATGAGCAGTTCTTC. The J gene is TRBJ2-1, the V gene TRBV5-1; the match to TRBD2 covers 9 bases. The CDR3 is 16 residues long. V shed 4 bases and J 0 bases; nucleotides not matched to a gene: 5. Germline CDR1 and CDR2: SGHRS and YFSETQ.

CDR3 loop: CASSSRTGLWGMNTEAFF. The CDR3 region has the DNA TGTGCCAGCAGCTCCCGGACAGGGCTGTGGGGAATGAACACTGAAGCTTTCTTT. V usage is TRBV13 and J usage is TRBJ1-1; the match to TRBD1 covers 8 bases. From germline, CDR1 is PRHDT and CDR2 FYEKMQ (reference sequence). This CDR3 is built from 18 residues. The V and J ends lost 4 bases and 0 bases, in that order; junction bases with no gene match: 13.

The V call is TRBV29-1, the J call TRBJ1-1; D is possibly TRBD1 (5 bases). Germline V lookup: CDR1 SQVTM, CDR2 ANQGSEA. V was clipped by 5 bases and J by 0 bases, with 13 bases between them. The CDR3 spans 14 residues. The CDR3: CSVSTGLMNTEAFF. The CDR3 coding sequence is TGCAGCGTTTCCACGGGACTGATGAACACTGAAGCTTTCTTT.

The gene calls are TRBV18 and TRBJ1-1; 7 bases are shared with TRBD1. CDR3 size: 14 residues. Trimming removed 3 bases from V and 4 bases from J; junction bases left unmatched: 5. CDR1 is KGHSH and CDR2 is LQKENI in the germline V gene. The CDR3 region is CASSPVQGTTEAFF. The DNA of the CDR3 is TGTGCCAGCTCACCGGTACAGGGGACCACTGAAGCTTTCTTT.

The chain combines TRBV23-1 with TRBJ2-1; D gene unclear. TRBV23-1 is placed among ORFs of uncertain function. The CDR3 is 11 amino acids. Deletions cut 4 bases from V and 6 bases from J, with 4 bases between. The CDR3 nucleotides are TGCGCCAGCAGTCTCGGCAATGAGCAGTTCTTC. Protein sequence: CASSLGNEQFF.

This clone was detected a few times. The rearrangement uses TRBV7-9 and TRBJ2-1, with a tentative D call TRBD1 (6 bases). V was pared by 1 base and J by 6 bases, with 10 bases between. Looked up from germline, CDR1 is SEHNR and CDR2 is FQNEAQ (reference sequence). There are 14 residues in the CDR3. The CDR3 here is CASSLDRDGNEQFF. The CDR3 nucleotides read TGTGCCAGCAGCTTAGACAGGGACGGCAATGAGCAGTTCTTC.

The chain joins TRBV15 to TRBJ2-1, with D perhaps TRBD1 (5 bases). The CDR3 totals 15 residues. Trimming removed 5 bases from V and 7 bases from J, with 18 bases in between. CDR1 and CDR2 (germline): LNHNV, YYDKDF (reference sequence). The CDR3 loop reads CATSSPSQGTNEQFF. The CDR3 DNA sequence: TGTGCCACCAGCTCCCCCTCCCAGGGTACGAATGAGCAGTTCTTC. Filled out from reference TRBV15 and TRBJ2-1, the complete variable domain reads DAMVIQNPRYQVTQFGKPVTLSCSQTLNHNVMYWYQQKSSQAPKLLFHYYDKDFNNEADTPDNFQSRRPNTSFCFLDIRSPGLGDTAMYLCATSSPSQGTNEQFFGPGTRLTVL.

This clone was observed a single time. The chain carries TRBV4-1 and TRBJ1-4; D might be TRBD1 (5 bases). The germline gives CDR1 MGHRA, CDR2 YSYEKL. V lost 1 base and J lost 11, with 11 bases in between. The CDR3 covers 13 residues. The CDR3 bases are TGCGCCAGCAGCCAAGTTATTGGGGGGAAACTGTTTTTT. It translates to CASSQVIGGKLFF.